One sample yielded the 27 T cell receptor beta chains listed below, sequenced in a study of blood T cells in healthy people across ages. A second PCR, run for about 6 to 12 cycles, used a sample-barcoded 5' primer plus a J-beta primer mix. TCRdb ran MiXCR on the 5' RACE reads and lists one entry per CDR3 protein. Of 790,000 or so distinct CDR3 sequences in the sample, 35% to 60% were seen once. Source material: blood. The receptor source for this set is a man older than 75 in good health.

This clonotype was counted a single time. The chain has TRBV5-1 and TRBJ2-3, with 9 positions matching TRBD1. This CDR3 contains 15 residues. Germline trimming cut 5 bases from V and 2 bases from J; bases unmatched to any gene: 6. Germline V gene sequence: CDR1 SGHRS, CDR2 YFSETQ. CDR3 amino acids: CASRRTGVATDTQYF. The CDR3 DNA reads as TGCGCCAGCAGGAGGACAGGGGTGGCCACAGATACGCAGTATTTT.

The V and J genes are TRBV6-6 and TRBJ2-3, with 7 nucleotides matching TRBD2. J gave up 0 bases and V 8 bases, and 5 bases lay outside the gene matches. The germline CDR1 and CDR2 sequences are MNHNY and SVGAGI (reference sequence). There are 14 residues in the CDR3. The CDR3 here is CASHFSGSTDTQYF. The CDR3 DNA follows: TGTGCCAGCCATTTTAGCGGGAGCACAGATACGCAGTATTTT.

This clonotype was counted ten times or more. J is TRBJ2-7 and V is TRBV14; possibly TRBD2 for D (5 bases). The germline V and J ends were trimmed by 0 bases and 6 bases, with 9 bases remaining between them. The CDR3 has 13 amino acids. The germline gives CDR1 SGHDN, CDR2 FVKESK. CDR3 amino acids: CASSQDLAGEQYF. Written as DNA, the CDR3 is TGTGCCAGCAGCCAAGATCTGGCGGGCGAGCAGTACTTC. The full variable domain, rest sourced from reference TRBV14 and TRBJ2-7, is EAGVTQFPSHSVIEKGQTVTLRCDPISGHDNLYWYRRVMGKEIKFLLHFVKESKQDESGMPNNRFLAERTGGTYSTLKVQPAELEDSGVYFCASSQDLAGEQYFGPGTRLTVT.

Notes on this clonotype: At one end the junction does not follow the germline gene, possibly because of a read error. The rearrangement joins TRBV6-5 to TRBJ1-1; D is ambiguous. The CDR3 spans 13 residues. Germline-derived CDR1 and CDR2 are MNHEY and SVGAGI. The CDR3 reads CACSPSLNTEAFF. For the CDR3, the DNA is TGTGCCTGCAGCCCCAGCTTGAACACTGAAGCTTTCTTT.

The sample holds a few counts of this clonotype. The CDR3: CSARDSHYEQYF. The CDR3 DNA reads TGCAGCGCAAGGGACAGCCATTACGAGCAGTACTTC. This chain joins TRBV29-1 and TRBJ2-7; 7 bases are a match to TRBD1. Germline assignment: CDR1 SQVTM and CDR2 ANQGSEA. CDR3 length: 12 residues. V shed 7 bases and J 4 bases; nucleotides not matched to a gene: 7.

Note on this clonotype: A much larger clone sits a single nucleotide away, making a read error possible. The chain has TRBV14 and TRBJ2-1; D ambiguous. The V and J ends lost 3 bases and 10 bases respectively, with 13 bases between them. CDR3 length: 13 residues. Germline V lookup: CDR1 SGHDN, CDR2 FVKESK. CDR3 protein: CASSQLKVGEQFF. Here the CDR3 DNA reads TGTGCCAGCAGCCAGCTCAAGGTCGGCGAGCAGTTCTTC. The complete variable domain, with remaining parts taken from reference TRBV14 and TRBJ2-1, reads EAGVTQFPSHSVIEKGQTVTLRCDPISGHDNLYWYRRVMGKEIKFLLHFVKESKQDESGMPNNRFLAERTGGTYSTLKVQPAELEDSGVYFCASSQLKVGEQFFGPGTRLTVL.

This clonotype showed up just once. An end of the junction does not agree with germline; a read error may underlie this. The gene calls are TRBV5-6 and TRBJ2-3; TRBD2 agrees at 9 bases. Germline V gene lookup returns CDR1 SGHDT and CDR2 YYEEEE. The CDR3 has 16 residues. CDR3 residues: CASSSLAGRWTDTRYF. The CDR3 coding sequence is TGTGCCAGCAGCTCTCTAGCGGGAAGATGGACAGATACGCGGTATTTT.

V is TRBV5-1 and J is TRBJ2-5; D could derive from TRBD1 or TRBD2 (6 bases each). V lost 3 bases to trimming and J lost 5 bases, with 17 bases between them. The CDR3 totals 15 residues. CDR1 is SGHRS and CDR2 is YFSETQ in the germline V gene. The CDR3 here is CASSSSIGGRETQYF. CDR3 nucleotide sequence: TGCGCCAGCAGCTCTTCTATCGGGGGCAGGGAGACCCAGTACTTC.

This clonotype has a handful of counts. V and J are TRBV5-1 and TRBJ1-2; TRBD1 aligns across 10 bases. The CDR3 totals 14 residues. Trimming cost V 4 bases and J 4 bases; bases outside gene matches: 4. Germline V CDR1 and CDR2: SGHRS, YFSETQ. CDR3 nucleotides: TGCGCCAGCAGCAAGGACAGGGGGGGCTATGGCTACACCTTC. It is translated as CASSKDRGGYGYTF.

This clonotype appeared many times. The chain combines TRBV10-1 with TRBJ1-5; no reliable D call. V was trimmed by 2 bases and J by 6 bases, leaving 8 bases between them. Germline CDR1 WNHNN, CDR2 SYGVQD (reference sequence). This CDR3 has 13 amino acids. CDR3 in amino acids: CASSEELGQPQHF. The DNA of the CDR3 is TGCGCCAGCAGTGAGGAATTGGGTCAGCCCCAGCATTTT.

The chain joins TRBV29-1 to TRBJ1-2, with D maybe TRBD1 (6 bases). This CDR3 is 15 amino acids long. Trimming cost V 5 bases and J 5 bases, with 21 bases left between them. Germline V CDR1 and CDR2: SQVTM, ANQGSEA. CDR3 in amino acids: CSVPYRGAPGYGYTF. CDR3 sequence (DNA): TGCAGCGTTCCATATAGGGGGGCGCCTGGGTATGGCTACACCTTC.

This clonotype has at least ten counts. This chain joins TRBV7-9 and TRBJ1-1; D not certain. The CDR3 runs 11 residues. The V gene's germline CDR1 is SEHNR and CDR2 FQNEAQ (reference sequence). V was shortened by 3 bases and J by 3 bases, with 2 bases between the two germline ends. The CDR3 bases are TGTGCCAGCAGCTTTGACACTGAAGCTTTCTTT. Amino acids: CASSFDTEAFF.

This clonotype appeared a few times. This chain uses TRBV4-2 with TRBJ2-1, with 9 bases identical to TRBD1. After removal of 3 bases from V and 9 bases from J, the junction contained 12 bases not matched to a gene. This CDR3 region has 16 residues. The germline gives CDR1 LGHNA, CDR2 YNFKEQ. DNA for the CDR3: TGTGCCAGCAGCCAGGCGGGACAGGGATCCGTGAGTGAGCAGTTCTTC. Protein product: CASSQAGQGSVSEQFF.

The gene calls are TRBV7-2 and TRBJ2-3, with 10 bases lining up with TRBD2. Germline V lookup: CDR1 SGHTA, CDR2 FQGNSA. The V and J ends lost 7 bases and 3 bases, in that order; junction bases with no gene match: 7. This CDR3 is 15 amino acids long. This chain's CDR3 is CASTKGLAETDTQYF. The CDR3 DNA sequence: TGTGCCAGCACCAAAGGACTAGCGGAAACAGATACGCAGTATTTT.

The rearrangement links TRBV11-2 to TRBJ1-6, with a possible D match to TRBD1 (5 bases). The germline gives CDR1 SGHAT, CDR2 FQNNGV. V lost 5 bases, J lost 8 bases, and 10 bases lay in between. This CDR3 is 13 amino acids long. As DNA, the CDR3 is TGTGCCAGCAGCCTCAGACAGCATTCACCCCTCCACTTT. This encodes CASSLRQHSPLHF.

This chain links TRBV3-1 with TRBJ2-1; 9 positions agree with TRBD2. With V trimmed by 1 base and J by 6 bases, 4 bases remained unmatched. The germline CDR1 and CDR2 sequences are LGHDT and YNNKEL (reference sequence). CDR3 size: 15 residues. The CDR3 DNA is TGTGCCAGCAGCCAAGTCCTAGCGGGGTTCAATGAGCAGTTCTTC. This codes for CASSQVLAGFNEQFF.

This clonotype was recorded many times. The junction departs from germline at one end; a sequencing error may be responsible. The rearrangement links TRBV9 to TRBJ2-1, with D perhaps TRBD2 (7 bases). This CDR3 has 15 amino acids. The germline gives CDR1 SGDLS, CDR2 YYNGEE. The CDR3 DNA is TGTGCCAGCAGCGTCGGGGGGCTCTCCCACAATGAGCAGTTCTTC. This translates into CASSVGGLSHNEQFF.

The rearrangement links TRBV10-2 to TRBJ2-7; TRBD1 agrees at 8 bases. This CDR3 region has 16 residues. CDR1 is WSHSY, CDR2 SAAADI, per germline. V shed 6 bases and J 2 bases; nucleotides not matched to a gene: 12. CDR3 nucleotides: TGCGCCAGCAGAGAAACCGGGACAGGTTTTGCCTACGAGCAGTACTTC. The encoded protein is CASRETGTGFAYEQYF.

The V gene is TRBV3-1, the J gene TRBJ2-1; a weak D match, TRBD2 (5 bases). The V gene lost 0 bases and the J gene lost 5 bases, with 11 bases spanning the gap. The CDR3 is made up of 15 amino acids. CDR1 LGHDT and CDR2 YNNKEL come from the germline V gene (reference sequence). The CDR3 loop is CASSQDAAAHNEQFF. The DNA of the CDR3 is TGTGCCAGCAGCCAAGATGCAGCGGCCCACAATGAGCAGTTCTTC.

This clonotype has just a few counts. The rearrangement uses TRBV28 and TRBJ2-7; D uncertain. The CDR3 extends over 11 amino acids. With 7 bases removed from V and 3 bases from J, the gap between germline ends came to 7 bases. Germline CDR1 and CDR2: MDHEN and SYDVKM. The CDR3 DNA follows: TGTGCCAGCACGAAAGACTACGAGCAGTACTTC. Amino acid sequence: CASTKDYEQYF.

In this sample, this clonotype turned up a few times. The chain combines TRBV11-1 with TRBJ2-5, with D possibly TRBD2 on 5 matching bases. This CDR3 has 15 amino acids. Trimming took off 1 base at V and 6 bases at J, with 15 bases between the two ends. The germline CDR1 and CDR2 sequences are SGHAT and FQDESV (reference sequence). For the CDR3, the DNA is TGTGCCAGCAGCTTAGGGACCGCCGGCGGGCAGACCCAGTACTTC. This encodes CASSLGTAGGQTQYF.

As DNA, the CDR3 is TGTGCCAGTAGCCGGATAGGACTAGCGGGAGGCGGGCATACGCAGTATTTT. Translating gives CASSRIGLAGGGHTQYF. V usage is TRBV19 and J usage is TRBJ2-3; TRBD2 matches 14 bases. Germline trimming cut 6 bases from V and 7 bases from J; bases unmatched to any gene: 12. This CDR3 region has 17 residues. Germline V gives CDR1 LNHDA, CDR2 SQIVND (reference sequence).

This clonotype showed up many times. The V gene is TRBV2, the J gene TRBJ2-5; D is perhaps TRBD1 (6 bases). Germline values: CDR1 SNHLY, CDR2 FYNNEI. CDR3 length: 19 residues. V was cut by 3 bases and J by 5 bases, with 28 bases left in between. CDR3 protein: CASSEMPGQGTRRYETQYF. Written as DNA, the CDR3 is TGTGCCAGCAGTGAGATGCCGGGACAAGGAACCCGACGATACGAGACCCAGTACTTC. The entire variable domain, with the rest obtained from reference TRBV2 and TRBJ2-5, is as follows: EPEVTQTPSHQVTQMGQEVILRCVPISNHLYFYWYRQILGQKVEFLVSFYNNEISEKSEIFDDQFSVERPDGSNFTLKIRSTKLEDSAMYFCASSEMPGQGTRRYETQYFGPGTRLLVL.

This clonotype was observed a handful of times. This chain connects TRBV11-3 to TRBJ2-1; D gene ambiguous. This CDR3 region has 12 residues. Looked up from germline, CDR1 is SGHNT and CDR2 is YENEEA. Trimming removed 3 bases from V and 9 bases from J, with 9 bases in between. The CDR3 region is CASSFLLGEQFF. The DNA for the CDR3 is TGTGCCAGCAGCTTCCTTCTCGGTGAGCAGTTCTTC. The full variable domain, rest sourced from reference TRBV11-3 and TRBJ2-1, is EAGVVQSPRYKIIEKKQPVAFWCNPISGHNTLYWYLQNLGQGPELLIRYENEEAVDDSQLPKDRFSAERLKGVDSTLKIQPAELGDSAVYLCASSFLLGEQFFGPGTRLTVL.

The rearrangement joins TRBV6-5 to TRBJ2-5; TRBD1 or TRBD2 may be the D gene (6 bases each). CDR3 size: 16 residues. The germline V gene encodes CDR1 MNHEY and CDR2 SVGAGI. V lost 0 bases and J lost 2, with 13 bases in between. CDR3 DNA sequence: TGTGCCAGCAGTTACTCTCGCGGGACAACTCAAGAGACCCAGTACTTC. It yields the protein CASSYSRGTTQETQYF.

The chain has TRBV27 and TRBJ2-4; D is uncertain. Matching the DNA end better, TRBJ2-7 makes the J call doubtful. The CDR3 has 12 residues. The germline V gene encodes CDR1 MNHEY and CDR2 SMNVEV (reference sequence). CDR3 amino acids: CASSIPSYEQYF. The CDR3 DNA follows: TGTGCCAGCAGCATCCCTAGCTACGAGCAGTACTTC.

The chain links TRBV9 to TRBJ2-1; perhaps TRBD2 as D (6 bases). The germline CDR1 and CDR2 sequences are SGDLS and YYNGEE. There are 11 residues in the CDR3. Trimming cost V 7 bases and J 8 bases, with 10 bases left between them. Here the CDR3 reads CASAWRDEQFF. The CDR3, as DNA: TGTGCCAGCGCGTGGAGGGATGAGCAGTTCTTC.